These 17 T cell receptor beta chains were all obtained from the same sample, sequenced in a study of blood T cell repertoires in COVID-19. TCRdb's table, derived via immunoSEQ multiplex PCR, lists solely in-frame clones and lacks some. The table records 170,000 or so clones, roughly 87% of them present only once. The sequencing input was PBMCs or T cells enriched from blood (not recorded which). The receptors derive from a woman in her forties or fifties who had recovered from COVID-19.

The chain employs TRBV5-1 and TRBJ1-5, with D possibly TRBD1 on 6 matching bases. The CDR3 consists of 18 residues. V lost 1 base to trimming and J lost 5 bases, with 22 bases between them. The germline gives CDR1 SGHRS, CDR2 YFSETQ. In DNA, the CDR3 is TGCGCCAGCAGCTTGACTTCGGAGACAGGTCCCGAGGATCAGCCCCAGCATTTT. As protein: CASSLTSETGPEDQPQHF.

This clone was observed a few times. The chain is built from TRBV7-9 and TRBJ1-1; D might be TRBD1 (6 bases). This CDR3 region has 13 residues. Trimming took off 8 bases at V and 3 bases at J, with 13 bases between the two ends. Germline-derived CDR1 and CDR2 are SEHNR and FQNEAQ (reference sequence). The CDR3 DNA sequence: TGTGCCAGCGGGTGGGACACCGACACTGAAGCTTTCTTT. It translates to CASGWDTDTEAFF.

The chain carries TRBV2 and TRBJ1-4, with no clear D. Trimming took 1 base from V and 10 from J, leaving 7 bases between them. The CDR3 covers 12 residues. Germline CDR1 and CDR2: SNHLY and FYNNEI. CDR3 amino acids: CASSEGAGKLFF. Written as DNA, the CDR3 is TGTGCCAGCAGTGAAGGGGCCGGAAAACTGTTTTTT.

V gene TRBV29-1 combines with J gene TRBJ2-3; tentative D call: TRBD2 (6 bases). CDR1 and CDR2 (germline): SQVTM, ANQGSEA. The CDR3 is 14 residues long. Trimming pared 4 bases from V and 2 bases from J, leaving 13 bases between. The CDR3: CSVAPGRITDTQYF. The CDR3 DNA follows: TGCAGCGTTGCGCCAGGGAGGATCACAGATACGCAGTATTTT.

Here the CDR3 reads CASSSTAYNEQFF. CDR3 DNA sequence: TGTGCCAGCAGCTCGACTGCCTACAATGAGCAGTTCTTC. The chain has TRBV7-3 and TRBJ2-1; D unresolved. The V and J ends lost 4 bases and 2 bases respectively, with 6 bases between them. The CDR3 extends over 13 amino acids. The germline V gene encodes CDR1 SGHTA and CDR2 FQGTGA.

The chain uses TRBV24-1 and TRBJ1-3; D call uncertain. The CDR3 sequence is 14 residues long. Trimming took 4 bases from V and 4 from J, leaving 10 bases between them. CDR1 and CDR2 from the germline V gene are KGHDR and SFDVKD. The CDR3 sequence: CATSDRPGGNTIYF. Written as DNA, the CDR3 is TGTGCCACCAGTGACAGGCCTGGAGGAAACACCATATATTTT.

V usage is TRBV21-1 and J usage is TRBJ1-5. TRBV21-1 is reported as a pseudogene. This CDR3 has 15 residues. This CDR3 reads CASSKGRISNQPQHF. CDR3 coding DNA: TGTGCCAGCAGCAAAGGGCGGATTAGCAATCAGCCCCAGCATTTT.

This chain uses TRBV7-9 with TRBJ2-5; 7 bases match TRBD1. The germline V gene encodes CDR1 SEHNR and CDR2 FQNEAQ (reference sequence). The CDR3 length is 15 residues. V lost 1 base to trimming and J lost 5 bases; unmatched junction nucleotides: 7. CDR3 sequence reads: CASSLGTGPGETQYF. The CDR3 coding sequence is TGTGCCAGCAGCTTAGGGACAGGCCCCGGGGAGACCCAGTACTTC.

V gene TRBV7-3 combines with J gene TRBJ2-7; possibly TRBD2 for D (5 bases). Between the trimmed V and J ends, which lost 0 bases and 2 bases, there was a span of 14 bases. Germline CDR1 SGHTA, CDR2 FQGTGA. The CDR3 length is 16 residues. The CDR3, as DNA: TGTGCCAGCAGCTTAACCCAAACGCCGGGAACCTACGAGCAGTACTTC. Its protein product is CASSLTQTPGTYEQYF.

The chain links TRBV18 to TRBJ1-2; 7 positions match TRBD1. The CDR3 is 16 residues long. Trimming cost V 3 bases and J 8 bases; bases outside gene matches: 15. Looked up from germline, CDR1 is KGHSH and CDR2 is LQKENI. CDR3 loop: CASSPRAQGPSTGYTF. CDR3 nucleotide sequence: TGTGCCAGCTCACCCAGGGCACAGGGGCCGTCGACAGGCTACACCTTC. The full variable domain, with the rest looked up from reference TRBV18 and TRBJ1-2, is NAGVMQNPRHLVRRRGQEARLRCSPMKGHSHVYWYRQLPEEGLKFMVYLQKENIIDESGMPKERFSAEFPKEGPSILRIQQVVRGDSAAYFCASSPRAQGPSTGYTFGSGTRLTVV.

This chain joins TRBV27 and TRBJ2-7; TRBD2 matches at 10 bases. Germline trimming cut 7 bases from V and 5 bases from J; bases unmatched to any gene: 5. Germline V gives CDR1 MNHEY, CDR2 SMNVEV (reference sequence). The CDR3 covers 13 residues. The CDR3 DNA follows: TGTGCCAGCACTAGCGGGAGCCCCAACGAGCAGTACTTC. This codes for CASTSGSPNEQYF.

The rearrangement joins TRBV24-1 to TRBJ1-4; D is unresolved. With 1 base removed from V and 10 bases from J, the gap between germline ends came to 18 bases. The CDR3 contains 16 residues. CDR1 is KGHDR and CDR2 is SFDVKD in the germline V gene. CDR3 sequence reads: CATSDFRRPAMRKLFF. CDR3 DNA sequence: TGTGCCACCAGTGATTTTAGGCGGCCAGCTATGAGAAAACTGTTTTTT.

This clone was counted between two and nine times. The CDR3 region is CASSPVSSPGAFF. The CDR3 nucleotides read TGTGCCAGCAGTCCCGTGTCATCCCCCGGAGCTTTCTTT. The genes are TRBV28 and TRBJ1-1; no reliable D call. Deletions cut 5 bases from V and 10 bases from J, with 17 bases between. CDR1 is MDHEN, CDR2 SYDVKM, per germline. CDR3 length: 13 residues.

This chain connects TRBV5-1 to TRBJ1-1; 10 bases fit TRBD1. The CDR3 runs 16 residues. V was pared by 1 base and J by 1 base, with 4 bases of the junction left unmatched. CDR1 is SGHRS, CDR2 YFSETQ, per germline. CDR3 bases: TGCGCCAGCAGCTTGCAGGGGACAGGGGCGAACACTGAAGCTTTCTTT. This codes for CASSLQGTGANTEAFF.

This clone was observed once. The genes are TRBV10-2 and TRBJ2-1, with unresolved D. The V gene lost 2 bases and the J gene lost 0 bases, with 11 bases spanning the gap. This CDR3 comprises 16 residues. CDR1 and CDR2 from the germline V gene are WSHSY and SAAADI. The CDR3 sequence: CASSEGLSFSYNEQFF. CDR3 DNA: TGCGCCAGCAGTGAGGGCCTCTCCTTCTCCTACAATGAGCAGTTCTTC.

The chain recombines TRBV7-6 with TRBJ1-2; 7 bases map to TRBD1. The V and J ends lost 5 bases and 7 bases, in that order; junction bases with no gene match: 7. Germline V gene lookup returns CDR1 SGHVS and CDR2 FNYEAQ. This CDR3 spans 13 amino acids. CDR3 nucleotide sequence: TGTGCCAGCAGCACCGACAGGGATGGTGGCTACACCTTC. This sequence encodes CASSTDRDGGYTF.

V gene TRBV28 combines with J gene TRBJ1-2; D ambiguous. V shed 2 bases and J shed 1 base, with 5 bases lying between them. CDR3 size: 13 residues. Germline CDR1 MDHEN, CDR2 SYDVKM. The CDR3: CASSLQVNYGYTF. The CDR3 DNA reads TGTGCCAGCAGTTTACAGGTTAACTATGGCTACACCTTC.